This TCR beta chain derives from a study of T cells in Graves' hyperthyroidism and ophthalmopathy. In this sample, this clonotype turned up many times. Its target is unknown. Whole-study findings and limits: Most thyroid clonotypes expanded above 0.001 were also detected in blood.

The CDR3 consists of 12 residues. The germline CDR1 and CDR2 sequences are SGDLS and YYNGEE. V gave up 7 bases and J gave up 1 base; unmatched junction bases: 1. RNA transcripts gave rise to amplified TCR beta CDR3 regions. A set of HTBI primers served as the primers for a first-round RT-PCR of the TCR CDR3. TCRdb redid the calling of the multiplex PCR reads with MiXCR, one entry per CDR3 protein. The repertoire holds fewer than 550,000 distinct CDR3 sequences, with less than 20% as singletons. This TCR derives from a woman under 30 with Graves' hyperthyroidism. This chain uses TRBV9 with TRBJ2-7, with 8 bases fitting TRBD1. The sample taken for sequencing was blood. The CDR3 DNA is TGTGCCAGCGGACAGGGATCCTACGAGCAGTACTTC. It is translated as CASGQGSYEQYF.